This T cell receptor (beta chain) is from a study of blood T cell repertoires in COVID-19. Study at large: The samples span acute and convalescent COVID-19 from the United States, Italy and Spain.

This CDR3 is built from 16 residues. From germline, CDR1 is MDHEN and CDR2 SYDVKM. Unmatched junction bases numbered 13, after V lost 6 bases and J lost 4 bases. In the original workflow: Amplification from reference gene primers served as the basis for estimated nucleated cell counts. Assay used: immunoSEQ multiplex PCR; TCRdb lists only in-frame clones, some missing. V and J calls and clone size are those listed in that table; D and trimming were worked out from the DNA. The repertoire has some 300,000 clones, more than 70% of them found once; the top ten carry approximately 2%. Assignment of participants to cohorts was predicated upon participant-reported clinical history.

The chain is built from TRBV28 and TRBJ1-2; TRBD1 matches at 8 bases. This sequence originates from a woman aged 60 to 75 in a cohort exposed to, infected with or recovered from COVID-19 (not recorded which). The sequenced sample consisted of PBMCs or T cells enriched from blood (not recorded which). The CDR3 sequence: CASSTGRDRSLYGYTF. The CDR3 DNA sequence: TGTGCCAGCAGCACCGGCCGGGACAGGTCCCTCTATGGCTACACCTTC.